This T cell receptor (beta chain) comes out of a study of a mutant IDH1 vaccine in newly diagnosed glioma. Sequencing was performed with immunoSEQ multiplex PCR; in TCRdb, only in-frame clones are kept and a portion is missing. The sample yields roughly 70,000 clones, roughly 84% seen once. A word on this clone: Its antigen is as yet unknown.

Time point of the sample: week 23, last vaccination. The study gave 300 ug of mutant IDH1 20-mer peptide per vaccine dose, with topical imiquimod. Donors' newly diagnosed IDH1-mutant WHO grade 3 or 4 astrocytomas lacked nuclear ATRX. The germline V gene encodes CDR1 SGHTS and CDR2 YDEGEE. The CDR3 totals 13 residues. Trimming cost V 4 bases and J 5 bases, with 9 bases left between them. V gene TRBV5-8 combines with J gene TRBJ1-4; D gene ambiguous. Sample: PBMCs, taken from a glioma patient whose treatment included an IDH1 peptide vaccine. This TCR was sampled from a man in his late teens or twenties with glioma. The CDR3 DNA follows: TGTGCCAGCAGCCGGGCCTTCAATGAAAAACTGTTTTTT. Its protein product is CASSRAFNEKLFF.